A selection of T cell receptor beta chains follows, all from one sample in a study of shared clonotypes between healthy human individuals. Assay: immunoSEQ multiplex PCR; the TCRdb copy retains only in-frame clones and omits some. Among millions of clones, about 95% were seen once, and the ten largest hold around 1.1%. Sequencing input: naive CD8+ T cells sorted from blood. These receptor sequences come from a young man in good health. Both conserved end residues are part of each CDR3. The D gene is left open where the match is weak. Size is omitted from some rows. Given values are once, few, many or a class for expanded clones.

TRBV4-3	TRBD1	.	TRBJ1-1	CASSQDAGGRTEAFF	TGCGCCAGCAGCCAAGACGCAGGGGGAAGGACTGAAGCTTTCTTT
TRBV11-2	TRBD1	once	TRBJ2-7	CASSVGTDNSYEQYF	TGTGCCAGCAGCGTGGGGACAGATAACTCCTACGAGCAGTACTTC
TRBV2	TRBD1	.	TRBJ1-2	CASIAGQALGGYTF	TGTGCCAGCATTGCGGGACAGGCATTGGGTGGCTACACCTTC
TRBV5-1	TRBD2	.	TRBJ2-1	CASSLADTSGYNEQFF	TGCGCCAGCAGCTTGGCCGATACTAGCGGCTACAATGAGCAGTTCTTC
TRBV4-1	.	.	TRBJ2-5	CASSQDDLGRETQYF	TGCGCCAGCAGCCAAGATGATTTGGGTAGGGAGACCCAGTACTTC
TRBV6-1	TRBD1	once	TRBJ1-4	CASSDPDRGATNEKLFF	TGTGCCAGCAGTGATCCGGACAGGGGGGCAACTAATGAAAAACTGTTTTTT
TRBV6-6	.	.	TRBJ2-5	CASSYWYGFNETQYF	TGTGCCAGCAGTTACTGGTACGGATTCAACGAGACCCAGTACTTC
TRBV2	.	once	TRBJ1-2	CASSAVGTEYGYTF	TGTGCCAGCAGTGCCGTTGGGACGGAATATGGCTACACCTTC
TRBV30	.	few	TRBJ2-3	CAWSGGNTDTQYF	TGTGCCTGGAGTGGTGGGAACACAGATACGCAGTATTTT
TRBV30	TRBD1	.	TRBJ1-2	CAWSVDPGQGFLDGYTF	TGTGCCTGGAGTGTAGACCCGGGACAGGGATTCTTGGATGGCTACACCTTC
TRBV2	.	.	TRBJ2-7	CASSSTSSYEQYF	TGTGCCAGCAGTTCTACTAGCTCCTACGAGCAGTACTTC
TRBV5-6	.	.	TRBJ2-7	CASSLGVAESSYEQYF	TGTGCCAGCAGCTTGGGGGTAGCGGAAAGCTCCTACGAGCAGTACTTC
TRBV4-1	TRBD2	.	TRBJ2-5	CASSRSLAGGKNQETQYF	TGCGCCAGCAGCCGATCGCTAGCGGGGGGTAAAAACCAAGAGACCCAGTACTTC
TRBV11-2	TRBD2	.	TRBJ2-3	CASSLLAGVGDTQYF	TGTGCCAGCAGCTTACTAGCGGGGGTCGGAGATACGCAGTATTTT
TRBV28	TRBD1	.	TRBJ1-1	CASSLTGVGTEAFF	TGTGCCAGCAGTCTGACAGGGGTGGGAACTGAAGCTTTCTTT
TRBV2	.	once	TRBJ2-1	CASRRYNEQFF	TGTGCCAGCAGGAGGTACAATGAGCAGTTCTTC
TRBV27	.	.	TRBJ2-7	CASGPMNRRQYEQYF	TGTGCCAGCGGCCCTATGAACCGGCGTCAATACGAGCAGTACTTC
TRBV29-1	TRBD2	.	TRBJ2-2	CSGSGLEDTGELFF	TGCAGCGGCTCGGGACTAGAGGACACCGGGGAGCTGTTTTTT
TRBV6-1	.	.	TRBJ1-1	CASSEASGVGTEAFF	TGTGCCAGCAGTGAAGCCTCGGGGGTTGGCACTGAAGCTTTCTTT
TRBV28	.	.	TRBJ1-6	CASSINSNSPLHF	TGTGCCAGCAGTATTAACAGTAATTCACCCCTCCACTTT
TRBV5-4	.	.	TRBJ2-3	CASSLEALDTDTQYF	TGTGCCAGCAGCTTGGAGGCTCTTGACACAGATACGCAGTATTTT
TRBV6-5	.	few	TRBJ1-1	CASSYSVNTEAFF	TGTGCCAGCAGTTACTCGGTGAACACTGAAGCTTTCTTT
TRBV6-1	TRBD2	.	TRBJ2-3	CASSELTSGGALDTQYF	TGTGCCAGCAGTGAACTCACTAGCGGGGGGGCCTTAGATACGCAGTATTTT
TRBV5-1	.	.	TRBJ1-1	CASRGSVDKAFF	TGCGCCAGCAGAGGATCGGTCGATAAAGCTTTCTTT
TRBV6-1	.	.	TRBJ1-4	CASSEFRGIRSNEKLFF	TGTGCCAGCAGTGAATTCCGGGGAATACGGAGTAATGAAAAACTGTTTTTT
TRBV9	.	.	TRBJ2-1	CASSVEEQVTYNEQFF	TGTGCCAGCAGCGTAGAAGAGCAGGTCACCTACAATGAGCAGTTCTTC
TRBV2	.	.	TRBJ1-4	CASSEASGLLRLFF	TGTGCCAGCAGTGAAGCCTCGGGGCTTCTCCGACTGTTTTTT
TRBV11-2	TRBD1	.	TRBJ1-2	CASSLMTGEDYGYTF	TGTGCCAGCAGCCTAATGACAGGGGAGGACTATGGCTACACCTTC
TRBV9	.	.	TRBJ1-2	CASNRDPYGYTF	TGTGCCAGCAACCGGGACCCCTATGGCTACACCTTC
TRBV2	TRBD2	.	TRBJ2-7	CASSVGREGAYEQYF	TGTGCCAGCAGTGTTGGGCGGGAGGGAGCCTACGAGCAGTACTTC
TRBV6-1	.	.	TRBJ1-5	CASTELGNQPQHF	TGTGCCAGCACCGAGTTGGGCAATCAGCCCCAGCATTTT
TRBV4-1	.	.	TRBJ2-3	CASSQVRRGVSTDTQYF	TGCGCCAGCAGCCAAGTTCGCAGGGGGGTTAGCACAGATACGCAGTATTTT
TRBV9	.	.	TRBJ2-5	CASSVGGTEETQYF	TGTGCCAGCAGCGTAGGGGGGACGGAAGAGACCCAGTACTTC
TRBV19	TRBD1	.	TRBJ1-5	CASMGTVNQPQHF	TGTGCCAGTATGGGGACAGTCAATCAGCCCCAGCATTTT
TRBV4-3	.	.	TRBJ1-3	CASSLTFGTREGFSGNTIYF	TGCGCCAGCAGCCTAACCTTCGGGACAAGGGAGGGATTCTCTGGAAACACCATATATTTT
TRBV30	.	.	TRBJ2-3	CAWSGTTDTQYF	TGTGCCTGGAGTGGGACTACAGATACGCAGTATTTT
TRBV6-6	.	.	TRBJ2-7	CASSYSRSLDDEQYF	TGTGCCAGCAGTTATTCCCGGAGCCTCGACGACGAGCAGTACTTC
TRBV19	.	.	TRBJ2-1	CASSSDEQFF	TGTGCCAGTAGCTCAGATGAGCAGTTCTTC
TRBV4-1	.	.	TRBJ1-4	CASSRERVGAGEKLFF	TGCGCCAGCAGCCGCGAAAGGGTGGGGGCCGGTGAAAAACTGTTTTTT
TRBV27	TRBD1	.	TRBJ1-4	CASSSIGQGTNEKLFF	TGTGCCAGCAGTTCCATAGGACAGGGGACTAATGAAAAACTGTTTTTT
TRBV4-3	.	.	TRBJ2-1	CASSPLRDAYNEQFF	TGCGCCAGCAGCCCCCTGCGGGACGCCTACAATGAGCAGTTCTTC
TRBV2	TRBD2	.	TRBJ2-7	CASSEFGGGLIYEQYF	TGTGCCAGCAGTGAATTTGGCGGGGGGTTAATATACGAGCAGTACTTC
TRBV5-4	.	few	TRBJ1-1	CASSLWGAGTEAFF	TGTGCCAGCAGCTTGTGGGGGGCTGGAACTGAAGCTTTCTTT
TRBV11-2	TRBD2	.	TRBJ2-7	CASSFSSGSYEQYF	TGTGCCAGCAGCTTTTCTAGCGGATCCTACGAGCAGTACTTC
TRBV7-9	TRBD1	.	TRBJ2-7	CASTTQGAVYEQYF	TGTGCCAGCACGACCCAGGGGGCCGTATACGAGCAGTACTTC
TRBV5-4	.	.	TRBJ2-7	CASSSGRSYEQYF	TGTGCCAGCAGCTCCGGACGGTCCTACGAGCAGTACTTC
TRBV19	.	once	TRBJ1-1	CASSIPGTTEAFF	TGTGCCAGTAGTATCCCAGGGACGACTGAAGCTTTCTTT
TRBV28	.	.	TRBJ2-7	CASSPGLPYEQYF	TGTGCCAGCAGTCCGGGCCTGCCCTACGAGCAGTACTTC